This is a list of T cell receptor beta chains from one sample in a study of blood T cell repertoires in COVID-19. The assay was immunoSEQ multiplex PCR, and TCRdb's table has in-frame clones only and misses some. The sample records under 250,000 clones, about 90% being singletons. The sample taken for sequencing was PBMCs or T cells enriched from blood (not recorded which). The receptors derive from a woman aged 25 to 39 with acute COVID-19. CDR3s include the opening cysteine and the closing phenylalanine or tryptophan. The D gene is left open where the match is weak. Size is omitted from some rows. Given values are once, few, many or a class for expanded clones.

cdr3_length: 16
d_call: .
v_call: TRBV4-3
clone_size: once
cdr3_aa: CASSLESGVNTGELFF

cdr3_length: 11
d_call: .
v_call: TRBV25-1
clone_size: .
cdr3_aa: CASSGGFGYTF

cdr3_length: 14
d_call: TRBD2
v_call: TRBV7-8
clone_size: .
cdr3_aa: CASSPRDYLGEQYF

cdr3_length: 14
d_call: .
v_call: TRBV15
clone_size: .
cdr3_aa: CATSREGRASPLHF

cdr3_length: 14
d_call: TRBD1
v_call: TRBV30
clone_size: .
cdr3_aa: CAWSPGQGNTEAFF

cdr3_length: 15
d_call: .
v_call: TRBV2
clone_size: .
cdr3_aa: CASSETTSDQETQYF

cdr3_length: 13
d_call: TRBD1
v_call: TRBV19
clone_size: .
cdr3_aa: CASTLQGAYGYTF

cdr3_length: 14
d_call: .
v_call: TRBV2
clone_size: .
cdr3_aa: CASRAPGAGEKLFF

cdr3_length: 14
d_call: TRBD1
v_call: TRBV7-2
clone_size: .
cdr3_aa: CASRPDRVFPIWTF

cdr3_length: 18
d_call: TRBD1
v_call: TRBV2
clone_size: .
cdr3_aa: CASRGDFRVQGENNEQFF

cdr3_length: 13
d_call: .
v_call: TRBV19
clone_size: once
cdr3_aa: CASSYQGSTEAFF

cdr3_length: 16
d_call: TRBD2
v_call: TRBV3-1/TRBV3-2
clone_size: .
cdr3_aa: CASSQYGTSALEEQYF

cdr3_length: 11
d_call: .
v_call: TRBV10-3
clone_size: .
cdr3_aa: CAISGGGEQFF

cdr3_length: 16
d_call: .
v_call: TRBV9
clone_size: once
cdr3_aa: CASSAKPTGGHTEAFF

cdr3_length: 15
d_call: .
v_call: TRBV4-1
clone_size: .
cdr3_aa: CASSQVLTSNQPQHF

cdr3_length: 16
d_call: TRBD1
v_call: TRBV9
clone_size: once
cdr3_aa: CASSGRQGRFTGELFF

cdr3_length: 14
d_call: TRBD2
v_call: TRBV11-2
clone_size: .
cdr3_aa: CASSSTSGGWELFF

cdr3_length: 13
d_call: .
v_call: TRBV6-5
clone_size: .
cdr3_aa: CASSPRQNTEAFF

cdr3_length: 13
d_call: .
v_call: TRBV3-1/TRBV3-2
clone_size: .
cdr3_aa: CASSPQLEGTQYF

cdr3_length: 14
d_call: .
v_call: TRBV7-9
clone_size: .
cdr3_aa: CASSLAQPVYGYTF

cdr3_length: 14
d_call: TRBD1
v_call: TRBV3-1/TRBV3-2
clone_size: few
cdr3_aa: CASSRRTGGEKLFF

cdr3_length: 14
d_call: .
v_call: TRBV7-2
clone_size: .
cdr3_aa: CASSLDSPTDTQYF

cdr3_length: 12
d_call: TRBD1
v_call: TRBV27
clone_size: .
cdr3_aa: CASSLGTGEAFF

cdr3_length: 15
d_call: .
v_call: TRBV5-6
clone_size: .
cdr3_aa: CASSFGELPAIAQYF

cdr3_length: 15
d_call: .
v_call: TRBV18
clone_size: once
cdr3_aa: CASSPASPRVSPLHF

cdr3_length: 16
d_call: .
v_call: TRBV15
clone_size: once
cdr3_aa: CATSTPQTVYPYEQYF

cdr3_length: 12
d_call: .
v_call: TRBV6-4
clone_size: .
cdr3_aa: CASNHRTYEQYF

cdr3_length: 14
d_call: TRBD2
v_call: TRBV2
clone_size: .
cdr3_aa: CAGREGGTLNTQYF

cdr3_length: 18
d_call: TRBD2
v_call: TRBV5-1
clone_size: .
cdr3_aa: CASSLASGGSPTTDTQYF

cdr3_length: 19
d_call: TRBD1
v_call: TRBV4-1
clone_size: .
cdr3_aa: CASSQGTGTGVLMNTEAFF

cdr3_length: 16
d_call: TRBD1
v_call: TRBV7-9
clone_size: .
cdr3_aa: CASSTRDRGQAGELFF

cdr3_length: 17
d_call: TRBD1
v_call: TRBV7-2
clone_size: .
cdr3_aa: CASSRSTGGRRDYGYTF

cdr3_length: 17
d_call: .
v_call: TRBV7-6
clone_size: .
cdr3_aa: CASSLERGTSRGNTIYF

cdr3_length: 13
d_call: .
v_call: TRBV28
clone_size: .
cdr3_aa: CASGDTNYQPQHF